This T cell receptor beta chain is drawn from a study of vaccination effects on CD4 cells after COVID-19. The culture ran for around nine days before CD4+ T cells were isolated. The assay was immunoSEQ multiplex PCR, and TCRdb's table has in-frame clones only and misses some. The top ten hold 4.5% to 6.5% of the sample, which has about 48,000 clones, more than 65% seen once. This clone appeared once. Its antigen is as yet unknown. Trimming took 6 bases from V and 4 from J, leaving 7 bases between them. Germline lookup yields CDR1 MNHEY and CDR2 SVGAGI. The CDR3 has 11 residues. The TCR sequence derives from a human donor who received a COVID-19 vaccine. The sequencing here drew on CD4+ T cells from PBMCs cultured without peptide, taken before COVID-19 vaccination. The chain recombines TRBV6-5 with TRBJ2-7; possibly TRBD1 for D (6 bases). This CDR3 reads CASRQGYEQYF. CDR3 coding DNA: TGTGCCAGCAGACAGGGTTACGAGCAGTACTTC.